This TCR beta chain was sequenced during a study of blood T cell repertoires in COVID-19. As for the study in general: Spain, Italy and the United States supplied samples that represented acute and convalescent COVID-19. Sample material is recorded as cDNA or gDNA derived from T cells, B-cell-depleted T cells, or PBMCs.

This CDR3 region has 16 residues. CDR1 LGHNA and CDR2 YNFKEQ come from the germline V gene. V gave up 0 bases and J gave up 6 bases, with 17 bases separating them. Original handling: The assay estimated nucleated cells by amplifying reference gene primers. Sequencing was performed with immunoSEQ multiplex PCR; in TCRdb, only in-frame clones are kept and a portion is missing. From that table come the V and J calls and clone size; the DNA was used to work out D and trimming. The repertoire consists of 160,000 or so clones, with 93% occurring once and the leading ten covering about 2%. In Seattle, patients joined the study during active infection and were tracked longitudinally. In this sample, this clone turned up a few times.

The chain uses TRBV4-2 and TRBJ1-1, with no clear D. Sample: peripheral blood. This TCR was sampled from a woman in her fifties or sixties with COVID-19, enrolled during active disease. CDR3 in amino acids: CASSQESLLRAAEAFF. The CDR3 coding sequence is TGTGCCAGCAGCCAAGAAAGCTTACTACGCGCGGCTGAAGCTTTCTTT.